This T cell receptor beta chain is from a study of shared clonotypes between healthy human individuals. Details on this clone: No antigen is known for it.

The team ran DNA from unsorted PBMCs on ten immunoSEQ deep assay plates for sequencing. The assay was immunoSEQ multiplex PCR, and TCRdb's table has in-frame clones only and misses some. The table has some 480,000 clones, roughly 85% seen once. Germline lookup yields CDR1 MDHEN and CDR2 SYDVKM. The CDR3 has 13 amino acids. V lost 7 bases and J lost 1, with 10 bases in between. General observations from the study: Expectations were that clonotype sharing among donors would be affected by sequencing depth.

Sequencing was carried out using PBMCs. V is TRBV28 and J is TRBJ1-1, with D unresolved. The sequence derives from a woman aged 40 to 50 in good health. Some clones in this sample may be carry-over from other donors' samples. The CDR3 loop is CASTPPPNTEAFF. The CDR3 DNA follows: TGTGCCAGCACCCCACCACCGAACACTGAAGCTTTCTTT.